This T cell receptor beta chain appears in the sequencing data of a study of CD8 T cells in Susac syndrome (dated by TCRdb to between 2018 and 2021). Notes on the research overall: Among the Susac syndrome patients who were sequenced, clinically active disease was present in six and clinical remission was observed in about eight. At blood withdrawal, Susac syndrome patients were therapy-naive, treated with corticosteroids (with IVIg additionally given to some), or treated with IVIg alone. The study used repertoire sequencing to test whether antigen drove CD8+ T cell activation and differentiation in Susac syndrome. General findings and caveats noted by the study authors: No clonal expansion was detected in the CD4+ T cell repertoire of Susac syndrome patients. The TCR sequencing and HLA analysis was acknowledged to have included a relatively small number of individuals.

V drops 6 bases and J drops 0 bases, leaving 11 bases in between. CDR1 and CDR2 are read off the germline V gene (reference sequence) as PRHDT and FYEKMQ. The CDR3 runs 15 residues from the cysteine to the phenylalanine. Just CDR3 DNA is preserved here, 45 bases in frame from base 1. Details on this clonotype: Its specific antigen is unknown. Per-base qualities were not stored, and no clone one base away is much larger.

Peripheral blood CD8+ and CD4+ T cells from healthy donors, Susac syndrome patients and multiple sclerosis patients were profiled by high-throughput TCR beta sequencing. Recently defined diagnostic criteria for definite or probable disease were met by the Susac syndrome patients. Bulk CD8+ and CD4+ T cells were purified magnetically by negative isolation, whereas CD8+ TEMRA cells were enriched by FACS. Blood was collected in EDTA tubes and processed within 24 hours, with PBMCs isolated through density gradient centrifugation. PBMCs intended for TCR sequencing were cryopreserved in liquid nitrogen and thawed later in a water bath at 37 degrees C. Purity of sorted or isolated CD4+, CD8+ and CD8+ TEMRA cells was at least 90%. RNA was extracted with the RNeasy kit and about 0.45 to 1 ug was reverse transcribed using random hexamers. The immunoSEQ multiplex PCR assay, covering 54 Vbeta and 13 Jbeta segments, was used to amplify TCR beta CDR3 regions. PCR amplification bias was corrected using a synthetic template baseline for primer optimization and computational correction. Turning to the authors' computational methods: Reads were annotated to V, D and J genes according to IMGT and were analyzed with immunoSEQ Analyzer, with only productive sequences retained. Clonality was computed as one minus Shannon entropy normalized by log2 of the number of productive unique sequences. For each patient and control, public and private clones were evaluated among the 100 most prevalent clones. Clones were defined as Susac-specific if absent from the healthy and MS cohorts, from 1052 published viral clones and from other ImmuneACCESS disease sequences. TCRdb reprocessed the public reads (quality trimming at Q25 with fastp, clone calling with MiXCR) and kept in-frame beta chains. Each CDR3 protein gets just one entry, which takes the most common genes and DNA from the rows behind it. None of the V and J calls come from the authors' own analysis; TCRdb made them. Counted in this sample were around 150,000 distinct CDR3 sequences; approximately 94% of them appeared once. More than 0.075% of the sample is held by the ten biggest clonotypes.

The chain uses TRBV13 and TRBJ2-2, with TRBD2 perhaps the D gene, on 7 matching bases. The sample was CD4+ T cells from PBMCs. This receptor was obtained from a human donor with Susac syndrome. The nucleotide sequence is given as TGTGCCAGCAGGGGCGGGGGCCCGAACACCGGGGAGCTGTTTTTT. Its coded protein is CASRGGGPNTGELFF.